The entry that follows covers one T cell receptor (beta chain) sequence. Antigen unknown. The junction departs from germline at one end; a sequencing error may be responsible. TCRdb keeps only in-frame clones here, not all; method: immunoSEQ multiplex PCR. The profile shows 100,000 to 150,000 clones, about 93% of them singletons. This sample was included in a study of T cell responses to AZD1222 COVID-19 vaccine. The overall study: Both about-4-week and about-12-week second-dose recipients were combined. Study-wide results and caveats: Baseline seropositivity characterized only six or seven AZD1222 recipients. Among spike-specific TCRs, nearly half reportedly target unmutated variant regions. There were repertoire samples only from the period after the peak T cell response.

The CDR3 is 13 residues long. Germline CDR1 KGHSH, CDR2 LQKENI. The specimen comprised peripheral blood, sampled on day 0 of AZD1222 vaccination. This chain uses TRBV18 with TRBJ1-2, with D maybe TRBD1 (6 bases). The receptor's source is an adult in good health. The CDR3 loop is CASSPRPGDGYTF. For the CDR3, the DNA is TGTGCCAGCTCCCCACGACCAGGGGATGGCTACACCTTC.